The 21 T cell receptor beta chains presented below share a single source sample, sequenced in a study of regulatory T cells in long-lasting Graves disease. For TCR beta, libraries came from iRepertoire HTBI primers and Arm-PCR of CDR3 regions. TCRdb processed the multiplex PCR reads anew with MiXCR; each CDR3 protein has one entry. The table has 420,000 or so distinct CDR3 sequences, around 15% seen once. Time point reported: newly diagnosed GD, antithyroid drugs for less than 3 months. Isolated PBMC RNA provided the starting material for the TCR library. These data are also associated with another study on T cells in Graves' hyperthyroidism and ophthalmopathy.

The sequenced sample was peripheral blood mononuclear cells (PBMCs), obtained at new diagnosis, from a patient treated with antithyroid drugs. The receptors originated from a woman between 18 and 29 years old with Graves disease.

CDR3 region: CSAGGQIYEQYF. CDR3 sequence (DNA): TGCAGCGCCGGGGGACAGATCTACGAGCAGTACTTC. The V call is TRBV29-1, the J call TRBJ2-7; TRBD1 is a possible D gene (7 bases). The germline V gene encodes CDR1 SQVTM and CDR2 ANQGSEA. CDR3 size: 12 residues. With 7 bases removed from V and 3 bases from J, the gap between germline ends came to 13 bases.

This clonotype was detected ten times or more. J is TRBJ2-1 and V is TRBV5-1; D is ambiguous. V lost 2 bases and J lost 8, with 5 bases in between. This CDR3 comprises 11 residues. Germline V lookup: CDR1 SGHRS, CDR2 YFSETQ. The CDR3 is CASSFDDEQFF. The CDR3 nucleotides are TGCGCCAGCAGCTTCGACGATGAGCAGTTCTTC.

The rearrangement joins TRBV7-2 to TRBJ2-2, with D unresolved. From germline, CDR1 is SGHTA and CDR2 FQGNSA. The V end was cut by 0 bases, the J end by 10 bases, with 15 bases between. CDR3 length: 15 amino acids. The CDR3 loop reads CASSLALGRHAELFF. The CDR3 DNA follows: TGTGCCAGCAGCTTAGCGCTCGGACGGCATGCGGAGCTGTTTTTT. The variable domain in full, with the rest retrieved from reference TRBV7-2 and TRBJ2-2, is GAGVSQSPSNKVTEKGKDVELRCDPISGHTALYWYRQSLGQGLEFLIYFQGNSAPDKSGLPSDRFSAERTGGSVSTLTIQRTQQEDSAVYLCASSLALGRHAELFFGEGSRLTVL.

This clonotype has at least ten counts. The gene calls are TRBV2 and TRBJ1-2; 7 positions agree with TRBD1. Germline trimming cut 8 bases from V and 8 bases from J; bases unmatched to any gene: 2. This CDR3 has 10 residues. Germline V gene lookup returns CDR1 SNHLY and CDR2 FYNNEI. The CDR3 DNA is TGTGCCAGCGGGACAGAAGGCTACACCTTC. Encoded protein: CASGTEGYTF.

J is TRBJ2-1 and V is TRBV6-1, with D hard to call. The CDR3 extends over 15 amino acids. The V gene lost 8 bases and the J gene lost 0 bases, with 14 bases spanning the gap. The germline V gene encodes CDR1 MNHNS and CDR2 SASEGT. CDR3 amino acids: CASGRSLNSYNEQFF. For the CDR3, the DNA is TGTGCCAGCGGAAGGTCTCTGAACTCCTACAATGAGCAGTTCTTC.

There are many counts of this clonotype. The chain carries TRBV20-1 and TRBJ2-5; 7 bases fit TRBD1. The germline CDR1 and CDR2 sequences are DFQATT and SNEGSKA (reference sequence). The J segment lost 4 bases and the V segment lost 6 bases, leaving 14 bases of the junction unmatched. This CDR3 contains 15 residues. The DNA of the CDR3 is TGCAGTGCCGAATCCAGGCACAGGGGACCAGAGACCCAGTACTTC. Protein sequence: CSAESRHRGPETQYF.

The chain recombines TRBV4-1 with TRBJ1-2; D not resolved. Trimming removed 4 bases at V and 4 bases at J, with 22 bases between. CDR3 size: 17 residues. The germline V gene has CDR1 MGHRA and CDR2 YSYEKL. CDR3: CASSPTGAVSEIYGYTF. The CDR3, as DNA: TGCGCCAGCAGCCCGACCGGAGCCGTGAGCGAGATCTATGGCTACACCTTC.

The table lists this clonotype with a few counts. CDR3 coding DNA: TGCGCCAGCAGCTCCGCTACCTGGGAGGCGAATGAGCAGTTCTTC. Protein sequence: CASSSATWEANEQFF. The chain carries TRBV5-1 and TRBJ2-1; a weak D match, TRBD2 (6 bases). Between the trimmed V and J ends, which lost 3 bases and 7 bases, there was a span of 17 bases. CDR3 length: 15 residues. Germline CDR1 and CDR2: SGHRS and YFSETQ.

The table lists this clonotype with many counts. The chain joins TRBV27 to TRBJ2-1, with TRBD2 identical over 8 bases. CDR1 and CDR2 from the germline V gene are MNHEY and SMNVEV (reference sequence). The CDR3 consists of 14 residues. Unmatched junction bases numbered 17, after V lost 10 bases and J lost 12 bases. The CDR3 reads CATSEASGFLGQFF. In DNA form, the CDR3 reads TGTGCCACCTCCGAGGCTAGCGGGTTCCTCGGGCAGTTCTTC.

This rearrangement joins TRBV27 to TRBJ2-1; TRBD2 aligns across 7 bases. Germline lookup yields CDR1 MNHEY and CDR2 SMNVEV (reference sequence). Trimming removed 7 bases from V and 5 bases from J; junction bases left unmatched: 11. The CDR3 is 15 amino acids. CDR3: CASTLGSGIHNEQFF. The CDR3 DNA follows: TGTGCCAGCACCCTCGGGAGCGGGATCCACAATGAGCAGTTCTTC.

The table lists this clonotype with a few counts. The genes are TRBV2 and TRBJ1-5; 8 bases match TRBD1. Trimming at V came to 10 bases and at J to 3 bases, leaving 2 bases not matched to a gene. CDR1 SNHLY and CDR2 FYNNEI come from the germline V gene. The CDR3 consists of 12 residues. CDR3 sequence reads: CATQGANQPQHF. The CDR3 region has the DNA TGTGCCACTCAGGGGGCCAATCAGCCCCAGCATTTT.

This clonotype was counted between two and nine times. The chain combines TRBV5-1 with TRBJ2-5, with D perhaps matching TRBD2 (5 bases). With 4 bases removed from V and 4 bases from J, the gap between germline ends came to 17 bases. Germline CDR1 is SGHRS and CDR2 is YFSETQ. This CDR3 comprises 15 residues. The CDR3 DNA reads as TGCGCCAGCAGCACAAATAGAGGGAGACTAGAGACCCAGTACTTC. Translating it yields CASSTNRGRLETQYF.

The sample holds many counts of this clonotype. CDR3 nucleotide sequence: TGTGCCAGCAGACGCCTCCAGTACACTGAAGCTTTCTTT. It encodes CASRRLQYTEAFF. The chain uses TRBV7-2 and TRBJ1-1; no clear D gene. The CDR3 is 13 residues long. Germline V CDR1 and CDR2: SGHTA, FQGNSA. V gave up 6 bases and J gave up 3 bases, with 11 bases separating them.

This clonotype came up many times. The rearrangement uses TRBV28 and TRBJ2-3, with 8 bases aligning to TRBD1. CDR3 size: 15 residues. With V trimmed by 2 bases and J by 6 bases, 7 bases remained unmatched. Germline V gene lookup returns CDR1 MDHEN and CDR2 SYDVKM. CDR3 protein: CASSLDRGPPDTQYF. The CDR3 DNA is TGTGCCAGCAGTTTAGACAGGGGCCCCCCGGATACGCAGTATTTT.

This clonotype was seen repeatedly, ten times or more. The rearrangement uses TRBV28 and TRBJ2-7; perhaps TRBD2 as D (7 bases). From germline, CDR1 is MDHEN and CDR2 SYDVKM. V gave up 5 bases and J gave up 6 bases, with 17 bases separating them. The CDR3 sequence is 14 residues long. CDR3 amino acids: CASSRGGLGFEQYF. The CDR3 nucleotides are TGTGCCAGCAGTAGGGGGGGCCTGGGGTTCGAGCAGTACTTC.

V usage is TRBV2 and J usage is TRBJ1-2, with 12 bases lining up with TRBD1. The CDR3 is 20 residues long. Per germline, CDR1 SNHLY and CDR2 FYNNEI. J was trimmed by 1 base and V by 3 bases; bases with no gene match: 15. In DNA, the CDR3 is TGTGCCAGCAGTGACTCCGGGACAGGGGGCAACGGGGGGTATAACTATGGCTACACCTTC. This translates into CASSDSGTGGNGGYNYGYTF.

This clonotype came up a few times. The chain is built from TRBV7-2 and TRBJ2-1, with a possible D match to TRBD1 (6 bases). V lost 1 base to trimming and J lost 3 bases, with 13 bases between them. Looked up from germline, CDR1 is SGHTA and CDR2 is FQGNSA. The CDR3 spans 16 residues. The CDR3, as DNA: TGTGCCAGCAGCTTAGGGTCCCCGACAGGCTACAATGAGCAGTTCTTC. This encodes CASSLGSPTGYNEQFF.

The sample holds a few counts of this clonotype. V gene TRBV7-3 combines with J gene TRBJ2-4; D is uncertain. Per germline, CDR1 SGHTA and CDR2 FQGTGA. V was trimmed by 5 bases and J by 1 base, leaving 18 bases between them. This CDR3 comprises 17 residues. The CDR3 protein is CASSPGSGLGAKNIQYF. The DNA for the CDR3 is TGTGCCAGCAGCCCCGGCTCGGGTTTGGGGGCCAAAAACATTCAGTACTTC.

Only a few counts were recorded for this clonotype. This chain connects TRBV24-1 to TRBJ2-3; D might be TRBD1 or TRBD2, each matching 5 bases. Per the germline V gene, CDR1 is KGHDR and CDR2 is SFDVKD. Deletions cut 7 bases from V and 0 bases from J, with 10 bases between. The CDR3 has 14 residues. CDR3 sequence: CATSNGASTDTQYF. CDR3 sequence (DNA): TGTGCCACCAGCAACGGGGCTAGCACAGATACGCAGTATTTT.

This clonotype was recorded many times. The DNA for the CDR3 is TGTGCCAGCAGCTTAACCCCCTTGTGGAGTGTCTCCTACGAGCAGTACTTC. Translated: CASSLTPLWSVSYEQYF. The V and J genes are TRBV7-8 and TRBJ2-7; D gene uncertain. Per the germline V gene, CDR1 is SGHVS and CDR2 is FQNEAQ. With 2 bases removed from V and 0 bases from J, the gap between germline ends came to 17 bases. The CDR3 has 17 amino acids.

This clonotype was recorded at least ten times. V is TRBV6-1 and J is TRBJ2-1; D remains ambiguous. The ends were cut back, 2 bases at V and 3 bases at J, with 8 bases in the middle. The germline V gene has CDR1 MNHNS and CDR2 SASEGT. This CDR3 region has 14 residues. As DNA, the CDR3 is TGTGCCAGCAGTGAATCAGATTACTACAATGAGCAGTTCTTC. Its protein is CASSESDYYNEQFF.